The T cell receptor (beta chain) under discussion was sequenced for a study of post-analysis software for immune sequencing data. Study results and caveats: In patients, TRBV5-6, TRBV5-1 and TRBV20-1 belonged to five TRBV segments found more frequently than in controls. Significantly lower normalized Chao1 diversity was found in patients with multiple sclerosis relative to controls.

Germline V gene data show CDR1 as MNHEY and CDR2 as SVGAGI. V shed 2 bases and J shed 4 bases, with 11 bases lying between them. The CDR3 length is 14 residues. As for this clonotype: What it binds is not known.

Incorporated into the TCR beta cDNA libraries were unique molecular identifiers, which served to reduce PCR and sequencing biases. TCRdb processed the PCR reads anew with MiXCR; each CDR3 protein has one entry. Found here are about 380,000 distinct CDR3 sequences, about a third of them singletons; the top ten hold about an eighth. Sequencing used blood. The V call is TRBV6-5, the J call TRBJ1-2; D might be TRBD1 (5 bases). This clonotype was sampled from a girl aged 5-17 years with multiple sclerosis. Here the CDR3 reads CASSYGGTGYGYTF. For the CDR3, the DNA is TGTGCCAGCAGTTACGGGGGAACCGGCTATGGCTACACCTTC.